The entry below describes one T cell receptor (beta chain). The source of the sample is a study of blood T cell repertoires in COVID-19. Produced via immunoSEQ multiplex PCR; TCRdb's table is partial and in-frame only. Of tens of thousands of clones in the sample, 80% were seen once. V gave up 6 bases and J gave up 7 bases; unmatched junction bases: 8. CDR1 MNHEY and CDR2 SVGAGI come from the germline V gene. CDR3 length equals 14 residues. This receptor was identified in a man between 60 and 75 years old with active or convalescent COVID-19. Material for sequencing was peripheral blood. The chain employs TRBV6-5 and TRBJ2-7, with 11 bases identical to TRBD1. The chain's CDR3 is CASSPGGTGGEQYF. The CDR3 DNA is TGTGCCAGCAGCCCGGGAGGGACAGGGGGTGAGCAGTACTTC.